The 16 T cell receptor beta chains in this list originate from one sample, sequenced in a study of blood T cell repertoires in COVID-19. This table comes from immunoSEQ multiplex PCR, and its TCRdb copy is limited to in-frame clones, with some not included. This sample carries about 310,000 clones, around 90% of them seen once, and the ten largest clones take roughly 1.3%. The source material was peripheral blood. The receptors shown here come from a man aged 70 or older with acute or convalescent COVID-19.

The V gene is TRBV9, the J gene TRBJ2-1, with D perhaps TRBD2 (5 bases). The CDR3 runs 14 residues. V lost 4 bases to trimming and J lost 8 bases, with 16 bases between them. In germline, CDR1 is SGDLS, CDR2 YYNGEE. CDR3 bases: TGTGCCAGCAGCTTAGGTCTAGCCTCCCATGAGCAGTTCTTC. This translates into CASSLGLASHEQFF.

The chain carries TRBV18 and TRBJ2-5; the D is unclear. CDR1 is KGHSH, CDR2 LQKENI, per germline. V was pared by 3 bases and J by 4 bases, with 15 bases between. The CDR3 is 15 amino acids. CDR3 residues: CASSPPARSSETQYF. The CDR3, as DNA: TGTGCCAGCTCACCCCCCGCTAGATCCTCAGAGACCCAGTACTTC.

This clone was counted a single time. V usage is TRBV5-1 and J usage is TRBJ2-7; TRBD1 aligns across 9 bases. The CDR3 has 14 residues. V was clipped by 4 bases and J by 6 bases; unmatched bases: 8. Germline V gene lookup returns CDR1 SGHRS and CDR2 YFSETQ. The CDR3 region is CASSPGTGKTEQYF. CDR3 DNA: TGCGCCAGCAGCCCCGGGACAGGGAAGACCGAGCAGTACTTC. The full variable domain, rest sourced from reference TRBV5-1 and TRBJ2-7, is KAGVTQTPRYLIKTRGQQVTLSCSPISGHRSVSWYQQTPGQGLQFLFEYFSETQRNKGNFPGRFSGRQFSNSRSEMNVSTLELGDSALYLCASSPGTGKTEQYFGPGTRLTVT.

This clone was found a few times. The chain carries TRBV5-6 and TRBJ2-5; D gene uncertain. Germline-derived CDR1 and CDR2 are SGHDT and YYEEEE. Trimming removed 1 base from V and 7 bases from J, with 8 bases in between. The CDR3 contains 12 residues. CDR3 residues: CASSLPSGTQYF. In DNA, the CDR3 is TGTGCCAGCAGCTTGCCGTCGGGGACCCAGTACTTC.

This chain links TRBV29-1 with TRBJ2-6; D ambiguous. Germline V gene lookup returns CDR1 SQVTM and CDR2 ANQGSEA. V was clipped by 5 bases and J by 0 bases, with 8 bases between them. The CDR3 totals 14 residues. CDR3 amino acids: CSVNTASGANVLTF. DNA of the CDR3: TGCAGCGTTAACACAGCCTCTGGGGCCAACGTCCTGACTTTC.

The chain links TRBV9 to TRBJ2-1, with 7 bases lining up with TRBD1. The V segment lost 3 bases and the J segment 2 bases; nucleotides outside the gene matches: 8. Germline V gene sequence: CDR1 SGDLS, CDR2 YYNGEE. This CDR3 contains 16 residues. The CDR3 region has the DNA TGTGCCAGCAGCGGCAGGGCGACAGGGCCCTACAATGAGCAGTTCTTC. This gives the protein CASSGRATGPYNEQFF.

This rearrangement joins TRBV28 to TRBJ1-1; possible D gene TRBD1, 5 bases. This CDR3 comprises 14 residues. With 7 bases removed from V and 6 bases from J, the gap between germline ends came to 18 bases. Germline CDR1 MDHEN, CDR2 SYDVKM. The CDR3 coding sequence is TGTGCCAGCATTTTCCTGGGGCCACCCCCTGAAGCTTTCTTT. Translating gives CASIFLGPPPEAFF.

The J gene is TRBJ2-2, the V gene TRBV6-6; 9 nucleotides line up with TRBD2. CDR1 and CDR2 from the germline V gene are MNHNY and SVGAGI (reference sequence). CDR3 length equals 15 residues. The V segment lost 6 bases and the J segment 2 bases; nucleotides outside the gene matches: 4. The CDR3 DNA reads as TGTGCCAGCAGCTCCGGGACTAGCAACACCGGGGAGCTGTTTTTT. Translating it yields CASSSGTSNTGELFF.

The V gene is TRBV11-2, the J gene TRBJ2-5; 7 nucleotides line up with TRBD1. The V gene's germline CDR1 is SGHAT and CDR2 FQNNGV. The CDR3 spans 13 residues. The junction had 4 bases not matched to a gene; V was cut back by 7 bases and J by 2 bases. CDR3 amino acids: CASNRGDQETQYF. The CDR3, as DNA: TGTGCCAGCAACAGGGGAGATCAAGAGACCCAGTACTTC.

This clone showed up just a few times. This chain joins TRBV7-9 and TRBJ1-6; 10 bases are shared with TRBD1. Germline trimming cut 3 bases from V and 7 bases from J; bases unmatched to any gene: 6. The germline gives CDR1 SEHNR, CDR2 FQNEAQ (reference sequence). The CDR3 loop spans 16 amino acids. CDR3 region: CASSFRDRGRNSPLHF. DNA for the CDR3: TGTGCCAGCAGCTTCCGGGACAGGGGTAGAAATTCACCCCTCCACTTT.

This chain joins TRBV18 and TRBJ2-1; 9 bases line up with TRBD2. V was pared by 0 bases and J by 7 bases, with 4 bases of the junction left unmatched. The CDR3 spans 15 residues. Germline assignment: CDR1 KGHSH and CDR2 LQKENI. This CDR3 is CASSPPSGSKNEQFF. As DNA, the CDR3 is TGTGCCAGCTCACCACCTAGCGGGAGCAAAAATGAGCAGTTCTTC.

The genes are TRBV11-2 and TRBJ1-5; the match to TRBD1 covers 8 bases. V was pared by 3 bases and J by 7 bases, with 11 bases of the junction left unmatched. From germline, CDR1 is SGHAT and CDR2 FQNNGV. This CDR3 comprises 16 residues. CDR3 residues: CASSLDWTGSGQPQHF. In nucleotides, the CDR3 is TGTGCCAGCAGCTTGGATTGGACAGGGTCCGGGCAGCCCCAGCATTTT.

This chain connects TRBV28 to TRBJ1-2; a possible D gene is TRBD1 (5 bases). The germline V gene has CDR1 MDHEN and CDR2 SYDVKM. CDR3 length equals 15 residues. V was cut by 7 bases and J by 4 bases, with 19 bases left in between. The CDR3 coding sequence is TGTGCCAGCACCCTCCCGGGGGTAGGCACCTATGGCTACACCTTC. It specifies CASTLPGVGTYGYTF.

This chain joins TRBV5-4 and TRBJ2-1, with 9 bases lining up with TRBD2. CDR1 and CDR2 from the germline V gene are SGHNT and YYREEE (reference sequence). CDR3 length equals 14 residues. V was pared by 3 bases and J by 4 bases, with 2 bases of the junction left unmatched. The CDR3 protein is CASSWGLAYNEQFF. In nucleotides, the CDR3 is TGTGCCAGCAGCTGGGGACTAGCTTACAATGAGCAGTTCTTC.

The chain combines TRBV27 with TRBJ1-4; TRBD1 matches 10 bases. V shed 0 bases, J shed 6 bases, and the junction held 7 bases outside the gene matches. This CDR3 has 17 residues. CDR1 MNHEY and CDR2 SMNVEV come from the germline V gene (reference sequence). CDR3 coding DNA: TGTGCCAGCAGTTTATCGGGACAGGGGTACCCCGATGAAAAACTGTTTTTT. It translates to CASSLSGQGYPDEKLFF.

The chain carries TRBV5-6 and TRBJ1-1; no firm D call. The CDR3 runs 16 residues. The V gene's germline CDR1 is SGHDT and CDR2 YYEEEE. Between the trimmed V and J ends, which lost 1 base and 4 bases, there was a span of 17 bases. This chain's CDR3 is CASSLPPLLAGTEAFF. The CDR3 region has the DNA TGTGCCAGCAGCTTGCCGCCCCTATTGGCGGGCACTGAAGCTTTCTTT.